One sample yielded the 2 T cell receptor beta chains listed below, sequenced in a study of blood T cell repertoires in COVID-19 (TCRdb year 2020). The library was prepared using the immunoSEQ multiplex PCR assay. Not all clones reach the TCRdb copy of this immuneACCESS table, which keeps in-frame sequences only. Checked studies attribute under half of the gap to unresolved V genes and leave the rest unexplained. The sample table contains around 110,000 clones; only one count was recorded for approximately 80% of them. In total, the top ten clones hold under 0.85% of the sample. Material: peripheral blood. These receptors were obtained from a woman in her 70s with acute or convalescent COVID-19.

This CDR3 reads CSVDGRGSYGYTF. The CDR3 region has the DNA TGCAGCGTTGACGGGCGGGGCTCTTATGGCTACACCTTC. J is TRBJ1-2 and V is TRBV29-1, with D maybe TRBD1 (5 bases). Germline V gene sequence: CDR1 SQVTM, CDR2 ANQGSEA. Trimming shortened V by 3 bases and J by 5 bases, and 13 bases separated the two germline ends. This CDR3 is built from 13 residues.

The chain employs TRBV4-1 and TRBJ1-1, with D maybe TRBD1 (5 bases). The CDR3 is 15 residues long. Trimming pared 3 bases from V and 1 base from J, leaving 12 bases between. CDR1 is MGHRA and CDR2 is YSYEKL in the germline V gene. The CDR3 loop is CASSQGGWENTEAFF. CDR3 DNA: TGCGCCAGCAGCCAGGGGGGGTGGGAGAACACTGAAGCTTTCTTT.